The 21 T cell receptor beta chains below were found in one sample sequenced in a study of OX40 agonist ivuxolimab in advanced cancers. Assay used: immunoSEQ multiplex PCR; TCRdb lists only in-frame clones, some missing. The sample has tens of thousands of clones, approximately 90% seen once. The source was CD4+ or CD8+ T cells sorted from blood, collected in a trial of the OX40 agonist ivuxolimab. The receptors were sampled from an adult with an advanced solid tumor such as melanoma, head and neck, liver or kidney cancer.

The chain uses TRBV7-9 and TRBJ1-2; 7 nucleotides line up with TRBD1. Trimming removed 5 bases from V and 6 bases from J; junction bases left unmatched: 3. Germline loops: CDR1 SEHNR, CDR2 FQNEAQ (reference sequence). CDR3 size: 12 residues. In DNA form, the CDR3 reads TGTGCCAGCAGCCGGACAGGCAATGGCTACACCTTC. This sequence encodes CASSRTGNGYTF.

The chain has TRBV21-1 and TRBJ1-3. TRBV21-1 corresponds to a pseudogene. The CDR3 sequence is 15 residues long. The CDR3 reads CASGIETGQGNTIYF. The CDR3 DNA reads TGTGCCAGTGGGATAGAAACGGGGCAAGGAAACACCATATATTTT.

The chain employs TRBV6-1 and TRBJ1-5, with no clear D. Germline CDR1 MNHNS, CDR2 SASEGT. The V gene lost 3 bases and the J gene lost 2 bases, with 8 bases spanning the gap. This CDR3 has 14 residues. CDR3 protein: CASSEGGGNQPQHF. The CDR3 DNA reads TGTGCCAGCAGTGAGGGAGGAGGCAATCAGCCCCAGCATTTT.

This sequence joins TRBV23-1 and TRBJ1-1; D uncertain. TRBV23-1 is given ORF status, its function remaining uncertain. V lost 1 base and J 5 bases, leaving 5 bases between the germline ends. The CDR3 totals 12 residues. The chain's CDR3 is CASSQWGTEAFF. The CDR3 bases are TGCGCCAGCAGTCAATGGGGTACTGAAGCTTTCTTT.

This clone has only one observation. The chain carries TRBV5-6 and TRBJ2-7, with D possibly TRBD1 on 5 matching bases. The germline CDR1 and CDR2 sequences are SGHDT and YYEEEE. The CDR3 has 14 amino acids. V lost 4 bases, J lost 3 bases, and 14 bases lay in between. Written as DNA, the CDR3 is TGTGCCAGCAGCCCTACAGGTACCGGCTACGAGCAGTACTTC. This sequence encodes CASSPTGTGYEQYF.

V is TRBV4-1 and J is TRBJ2-1; D gene ambiguous. This CDR3 has 11 residues. The germline V gene has CDR1 MGHRA and CDR2 YSYEKL. Trimming cost V 0 bases and J 8 bases, with 2 bases left between them. CDR3 DNA: TGCGCCAGCAGCCAAGATGATGAGCAGTTCTTC. Its translation: CASSQDDEQFF.

This sequence joins TRBV28 and TRBJ1-4; D might be TRBD1 (6 bases). This CDR3 has 16 amino acids. V was shortened by 4 bases and J by 5 bases, with 17 bases between the two germline ends. Per the germline V gene, CDR1 is MDHEN and CDR2 is SYDVKM. The CDR3 region has the DNA TGTGCCAGCAGTTCCGGGACAACGGGGGGGAATGAAAAACTGTTTTTT. This encodes CASSSGTTGGNEKLFF.

This clone was picked up one time. The chain combines TRBV9 with TRBJ1-5; 11 nucleotides agree with TRBD1. Germline V gene lookup returns CDR1 SGDLS and CDR2 YYNGEE. The CDR3 is 15 residues long. With 4 bases clipped from V and 5 bases from J, the junction kept 5 bases outside the gene matches. The CDR3 bases are TGTGCCAGCAGCCTTGGGACAGGGGGGGATCAGCCCCAGCATTTT. Translating gives CASSLGTGGDQPQHF.

The table lists this clone with a count of one. The chain couples TRBV5-1 to TRBJ2-7; tentatively, D is TRBD1 (5 bases). The V end was cut by 5 bases, the J end by 3 bases, with 18 bases between. Germline-derived CDR1 and CDR2 are SGHRS and YFSETQ. The CDR3 is made up of 15 amino acids. The CDR3 DNA follows: TGCGCCAGCAGTTTAATAGGGGTAGTGGGCTACGAGCAGTACTTC. The encoded protein is CASSLIGVVGYEQYF.

The gene calls are TRBV7-6 and TRBJ2-3; 9 nucleotides agree with TRBD2. V shed 0 bases, J shed 5 bases, and the junction held 9 bases outside the gene matches. CDR3 size: 17 residues. The germline V gene has CDR1 SGHVS and CDR2 FNYEAQ. The DNA of the CDR3 is TGTGCCAGCAGCTTAGCCTGGAATAGCGGGAGTAAAGATACGCAGTATTTT. Protein: CASSLAWNSGSKDTQYF.

This chain connects TRBV4-1 to TRBJ2-7; no clear D. This CDR3 spans 13 amino acids. The germline V gene has CDR1 MGHRA and CDR2 YSYEKL. Between the trimmed V and J ends, which lost 1 base and 1 base, there was a span of 5 bases. The CDR3 region is CASSQGGSYEQYF. CDR3 nucleotide sequence: TGCGCCAGCAGCCAAGGGGGTTCCTACGAGCAGTACTTC.

In this sample, this clone is medium-sized. This sample also contains other DNA sequences that code for the same CDR3. The chain links TRBV19 to TRBJ1-5; no clear D. The CDR3 sequence is 13 residues long. CDR1 and CDR2 from the germline V gene are LNHDA and SQIVND (reference sequence). Trimming stripped 5 bases from V and 0 bases from J, with 5 bases between. CDR3 coding DNA: TGTGCCAGTAGTTTTAATAGCAATCAGCCCCAGCATTTT. It translates to CASSFNSNQPQHF.

This chain's CDR3 is CASSSQTPEVSSYNEQFF. The CDR3 region has the DNA TGTGCCAGCAGTTCACAGACCCCCGAGGTGAGCTCCTACAATGAGCAGTTCTTC. The chain is built from TRBV27 and TRBJ2-1, with unresolved D. The germline V gene encodes CDR1 MNHEY and CDR2 SMNVEV (reference sequence). V was trimmed by 4 bases and J by 0 bases, leaving 19 bases between them. This CDR3 is 18 amino acids long.

The rearrangement links TRBV11-3 to TRBJ2-1, with 15 bases identical to TRBD2. The germline V gene encodes CDR1 SGHNT and CDR2 YENEEA. This CDR3 is 19 amino acids long. After removal of 5 bases from V and 2 bases from J, the junction contained 10 bases not matched to a gene. The CDR3, as DNA: TGTGCCAGCAGCAAGTGGGGACTAGCGGGAGGAAGCACCTACAATGAGCAGTTCTTC. Its protein is CASSKWGLAGGSTYNEQFF. The full variable domain, in which reference TRBV11-3 and TRBJ2-1 provide the parts outside the CDR3, is EAGVVQSPRYKIIEKKQPVAFWCNPISGHNTLYWYLQNLGQGPELLIRYENEEAVDDSQLPKDRFSAERLKGVDSTLKIQPAELGDSAVYLCASSKWGLAGGSTYNEQFFGPGTRLTVL.

This clone was counted between two and nine times. The genes are TRBV29-1 and TRBJ2-1; D is uncertain. The CDR3 runs 11 residues. Trimming stripped 4 bases from V and 7 bases from J, with 8 bases between. Germline lookup yields CDR1 SQVTM and CDR2 ANQGSEA. This CDR3 is CSVVSWNEQFF. Written as DNA, the CDR3 is TGCAGCGTTGTGAGTTGGAATGAGCAGTTCTTC.

The chain links TRBV4-2 to TRBJ2-1; unclear D gene. Trimming cost V 0 bases and J 8 bases, with 11 bases left between them. Germline CDR1 and CDR2: LGHNA and YNFKEQ. The CDR3 totals 14 residues. The CDR3 sequence is CASSQDWGFDEQFF. The CDR3 nucleotides read TGTGCCAGCAGCCAAGATTGGGGTTTTGATGAGCAGTTCTTC.

The genes are TRBV9 and TRBJ1-1, with TRBD1 matching 7 bases. Per germline, CDR1 SGDLS and CDR2 YYNGEE. Unmatched junction bases numbered 6, after V lost 3 bases and J lost 7 bases. The CDR3 totals 13 residues. In DNA, the CDR3 is TGTGCCAGCAGCGCCGAGGGGACAGATGAAGCTTTCTTT. As protein: CASSAEGTDEAFF.

The chain links TRBV25-1 to TRBJ2-2, with D perhaps being TRBD1 or TRBD2 (6 bases each). The V end lost 0 bases, the J end lost 7 bases, and 12 bases lay between the germline ends. Germline CDR1 MGHDK, CDR2 SYGVNS. The CDR3 has 15 residues. CDR3 DNA sequence: TGTGCCAGCAGTGAATACGGGGGCGGGGTCGGGGAGCTGTTTTTT. Protein: CASSEYGGGVGELFF.

The genes are TRBV19 and TRBJ2-1; D gene unclear. Germline V gene data show CDR1 as LNHDA and CDR2 as SQIVND (reference sequence). Trimming pared 9 bases from V and 8 bases from J, leaving 23 bases between. The CDR3 consists of 15 residues. This CDR3 reads CARLHALFRCDEQFF. As DNA, the CDR3 is TGTGCCAGATTACATGCCCTATTCCGATGTGATGAGCAGTTCTTC.

J is TRBJ1-1 and V is TRBV21-1. TRBV21-1 is annotated as a pseudogene. CDR3 size: 14 residues. CDR3 sequence reads: CASSKVEVNTEAFF. CDR3 in DNA: TGTGCCAGCAGCAAAGTCGAGGTGAACACTGAAGCTTTCTTT.

Written as DNA, the CDR3 is TGCGCCAGCAGCTTGGCCGCAACTAATGAAAAACTGTTTTTT. Its protein product is CASSLAATNEKLFF. This chain uses TRBV5-1 with TRBJ1-4; D uncertain. Between the trimmed V and J ends, which lost 0 bases and 0 bases, there was a span of 3 bases. This CDR3 region has 14 residues. Germline CDR1 reads SGHRS; CDR2 reads YFSETQ.